Each of the 12 T cell receptor beta chains below was sequenced from the same sample in a study of OX40 agonist ivuxolimab in advanced cancers. The method was immunoSEQ multiplex PCR; TCRdb's version includes in-frame clones alone and lacks a portion of them. Found here are tens of thousands of clones, over 80% of them singletons; the top ten hold around 1.8%. Sequencing used CD4+ or CD8+ T cells sorted from blood, obtained in a trial of the OX40 agonist ivuxolimab. The source is an adult with an advanced solid tumor such as melanoma, head and neck, liver or kidney cancer.

This clone was recorded once. The chain is built from TRBV5-6 and TRBJ1-1; 8 bases fit TRBD1. The CDR3 has 16 amino acids. Unmatched junction bases numbered 6, after V lost 1 base and J lost 1 base. Germline loops: CDR1 SGHDT, CDR2 YYEEEE. For the CDR3, the DNA is TGTGCCAGCAGCTTGAGCCCAGGGGGCGCGAACACTGAAGCTTTCTTT. Translation: CASSLSPGGANTEAFF.

This clone was recorded only once. This sequence joins TRBV6-1 and TRBJ2-6; D possibly corresponds to TRBD1 (6 bases). V was cut by 0 bases and J by 1 base, with 10 bases left in between. The CDR3 extends over 17 amino acids. The germline gives CDR1 MNHNS, CDR2 SASEGT. The CDR3 is CASSEATGFSGANVLTF. The CDR3 nucleotides are TGTGCCAGCAGTGAAGCTACAGGGTTTTCTGGGGCCAACGTCCTGACTTTC.

The chain carries TRBV29-1 and TRBJ2-5; a weak D match, TRBD1 (6 bases). The CDR3 has 18 residues. Germline CDR1 SQVTM, CDR2 ANQGSEA. Trimming removed 6 bases from V and 0 bases from J, with 26 bases in between. CDR3 residues: CSVTLGAQSLRYQETQYF. CDR3 DNA sequence: TGCAGCGTCACCTTGGGGGCCCAGTCCCTCAGGTACCAAGAGACCCAGTACTTC.

J is TRBJ2-5 and V is TRBV6-5; D might be TRBD2 (6 bases). The V and J ends lost 5 bases and 3 bases respectively, with 10 bases between them. This CDR3 has 13 residues. Germline lookup yields CDR1 MNHEY and CDR2 SVGAGI. CDR3 sequence: CASSTRREETQYF. The CDR3 DNA follows: TGTGCCAGCAGTACCCGGAGGGAAGAGACCCAGTACTTC.

This chain uses TRBV4-1 with TRBJ2-7; perhaps TRBD1 as D (5 bases). CDR3 size: 15 residues. Germline-derived CDR1 and CDR2 are MGHRA and YSYEKL. The V and J ends lost 1 base and 0 bases respectively, with 10 bases between them. The CDR3 bases are TGCGCCAGCAGCCAAGTTGCAGGGTTCTCCTACGAGCAGTACTTC. This gives the protein CASSQVAGFSYEQYF.

The chain couples TRBV15 to TRBJ1-5; 9 bases agree with TRBD1. Per the germline V gene, CDR1 is LNHNV and CDR2 is YYDKDF (reference sequence). The V and J ends lost 5 bases and 2 bases, in that order; junction bases with no gene match: 7. The CDR3 spans 16 residues. CDR3 nucleotide sequence: TGTGCCACCAGCCAAAACAGGGGGCAAGGCAATCAGCCCCAGCATTTT. It specifies CATSQNRGQGNQPQHF. Looking up the rest from reference TRBV15 and TRBJ1-5 gives the full variable domain: DAMVIQNPRYQVTQFGKPVTLSCSQTLNHNVMYWYQQKSSQAPKLLFHYYDKDFNNEADTPDNFQSRRPNTSFCFLDIRSPGLGDTAMYLCATSQNRGQGNQPQHFGDGTRLSIL.

The gene calls are TRBV7-9 and TRBJ1-6, with 8 bases matching TRBD1. The trim removed 6 bases at V and 3 bases at J, leaving 10 bases unmatched. This CDR3 region has 17 residues. Germline V gene data show CDR1 as SEHNR and CDR2 as FQNEAQ (reference sequence). The CDR3 DNA reads as TGTGCCAGCAGTTCCGACAGGGGTTCTGGCTATAATTCACCCCTCCACTTT. Translation: CASSSDRGSGYNSPLHF.

The chain couples TRBV6-1 to TRBJ1-6; D unresolved. The germline V gene has CDR1 MNHNS and CDR2 SASEGT. V dropped 2 bases and J dropped 7 bases, with 12 bases sitting between them. The CDR3 contains 15 residues. CDR3 region: CASSEFEPQNSPLHF. For the CDR3, the DNA is TGTGCCAGCAGTGAATTCGAGCCTCAAAATTCACCCCTCCACTTT.

The chain employs TRBV7-8 and TRBJ2-1; 10 bases are shared with TRBD2. Germline-derived CDR1 and CDR2 are SGHVS and FQNEAQ. The ends lost 1 base at V and 0 bases at J; junction bases unmatched: 12. The CDR3 contains 20 residues. The CDR3: CASSLDTGLAPRSSYNEQFF. The CDR3 nucleotides are TGTGCCAGCAGCTTAGACACGGGACTAGCGCCGCGTAGCTCCTACAATGAGCAGTTCTTC. The full variable domain, completed using reference TRBV7-8 and TRBJ2-1, is GAGVSQSPRYKVAKRGQDVALRCDPISGHVSLFWYQQALGQGPEFLTYFQNEAQLDKSGLPSDRFFAERPEGSVSTLKIQRTQQEDSAVYLCASSLDTGLAPRSSYNEQFFGPGTRLTVL.

This chain joins TRBV30 and TRBJ1-3; weak D call: TRBD1 (5 bases). CDR1 is GTSNPN, CDR2 SVGIG, per germline (reference sequence). Trimming took 0 bases from V and 6 from J, leaving 15 bases between them. The CDR3 loop spans 15 amino acids. CDR3 bases: TGTGCCTGGAGTGTTTCAGGGCGACTGGCAAACACCATATATTTT. This encodes CAWSVSGRLANTIYF.

The rearrangement uses TRBV9 and TRBJ2-2, with D possibly TRBD1 on 6 matching bases. The CDR3 runs to 14 residues. Germline V gene data show CDR1 as SGDLS and CDR2 as YYNGEE. The germline V and J ends were trimmed by 2 bases and 4 bases, with 9 bases remaining between them. The CDR3 region is CASSVVGGTGELFF. CDR3 DNA: TGTGCCAGCAGCGTCGTAGGGGGCACCGGGGAGCTGTTTTTT.

This sequence joins TRBV29-1 and TRBJ1-2; possibly TRBD1 for D (5 bases). The CDR3 length is 13 residues. Germline CDR1 and CDR2: SQVTM and ANQGSEA. Between the trimmed V and J ends, which lost 6 bases and 5 bases, there was a span of 16 bases. The CDR3 is CSVGVGGLYGYTF. DNA of the CDR3: TGCAGCGTGGGGGTCGGCGGATTATATGGCTACACCTTC.